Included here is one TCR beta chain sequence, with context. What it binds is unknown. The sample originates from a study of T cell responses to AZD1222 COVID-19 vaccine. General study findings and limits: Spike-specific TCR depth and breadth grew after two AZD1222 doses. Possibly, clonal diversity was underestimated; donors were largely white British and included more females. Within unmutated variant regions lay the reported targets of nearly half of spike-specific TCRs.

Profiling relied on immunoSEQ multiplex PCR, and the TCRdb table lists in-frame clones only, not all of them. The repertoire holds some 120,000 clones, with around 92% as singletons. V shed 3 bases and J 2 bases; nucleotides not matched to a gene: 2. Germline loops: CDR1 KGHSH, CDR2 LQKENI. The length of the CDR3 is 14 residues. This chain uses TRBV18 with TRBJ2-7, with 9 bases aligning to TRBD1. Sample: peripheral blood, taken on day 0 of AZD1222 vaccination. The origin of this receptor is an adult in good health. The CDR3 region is CASSPGQGPYEQYF. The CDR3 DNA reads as TGTGCCAGCTCACCGGGACAGGGCCCCTACGAGCAGTACTTC.